This T cell receptor (beta chain) was captured in a study of shared clonotypes between healthy human individuals. The CDR3 is 16 amino acids. The junction had 13 bases not matched to a gene; V was cut back by 9 bases and J by 0 bases. Looked up from germline, CDR1 is LNHDA and CDR2 is SQIVND (reference sequence). Clones were sequenced by immunoSEQ multiplex PCR, and TCRdb holds only the in-frame ones, with some missing. The sample carries over 2 million clones, 90% to 95% recorded once. This receptor was identified in a man aged 18 to 29 in good health. Sequenced input: naive CD4+ T cells sorted from blood. Indicated subset: CD45RA+ positively selected. The V call is TRBV19, the J call TRBJ2-5; the match to TRBD1 covers 7 bases. As DNA, the CDR3 is TGTGCCAGCAGGGACAGTGCCCGAAGGTACCAAGAGACCCAGTACTTC. It is translated as CASRDSARRYQETQYF.